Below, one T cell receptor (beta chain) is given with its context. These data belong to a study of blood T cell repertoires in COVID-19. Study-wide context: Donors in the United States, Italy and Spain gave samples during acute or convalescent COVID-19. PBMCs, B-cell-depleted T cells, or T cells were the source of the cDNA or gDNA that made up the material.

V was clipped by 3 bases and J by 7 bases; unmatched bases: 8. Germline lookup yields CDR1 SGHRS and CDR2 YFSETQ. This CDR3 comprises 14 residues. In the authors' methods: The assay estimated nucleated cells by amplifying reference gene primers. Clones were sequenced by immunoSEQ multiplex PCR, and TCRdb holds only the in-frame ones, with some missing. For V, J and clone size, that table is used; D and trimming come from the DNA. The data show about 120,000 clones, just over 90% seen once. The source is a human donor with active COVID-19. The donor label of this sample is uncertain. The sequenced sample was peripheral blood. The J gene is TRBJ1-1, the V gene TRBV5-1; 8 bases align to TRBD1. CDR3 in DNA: TGCGCCAGCAGCTCCGGACAGGGTAGTGTTGAAGCTTTCTTT. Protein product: CASSSGQGSVEAFF.